The clone carrying this T cell receptor beta chain was recorded many times. The antigen is undetermined. This sample was taken from a study of cytomegalovirus exposure and HLA in healthy donors. Study-level points and caveats: The authors listed 150 to 200 TCR beta chains as cytomegalovirus-associated.

J lost 4 bases, V lost 5 bases, and 16 bases had no gene match. Germline CDR1 reads SEHNR; CDR2 reads FQNEAQ (reference sequence). This CDR3 comprises 19 residues. Researchers ran the PCR with 60 Vbeta and 13 Jbeta primers. Profiling relied on immunoSEQ multiplex PCR, and the TCRdb table lists in-frame clones only, not all of them. The data contain some 130,000 clones, more than 65% of them singletons. Sequencing was carried out using PBMCs. This TCR derives from a woman aged 60-75 years in good health and CMV-seropositive. The rearrangement links TRBV7-9 to TRBJ1-3; 11 positions agree with TRBD1. DNA of the CDR3: TGTGCCAGCAGCCCGTCAGGACAGGGGGCAAGGTTAGCCGGAAACACCATATATTTT. It is translated as CASSPSGQGARLAGNTIYF.